This T cell receptor (beta chain) is drawn from a study of blood T cell repertoires in COVID-19 (TCRdb year 2020). Looking at the study overall: Collaborator samples came from the United States, Italy and Spain and covered acute and convalescent phases of COVID-19. The material from the prospective study consisted of cDNA or gDNA derived from T cells, B-cell-depleted T cells, or PBMCs. Subjects who had been exposed to COVID-19, were actively infected with it, or had recovered from it provided the deeply sampled blood TCRbeta repertoires that made up the dataset. A freely available public database, intended as a resource for researchers studying the immune response to SARS-CoV-2, is where the repertoires were released. The samples were drawn from two sources: the first 160 participants of the ongoing ImmuneRACE study, and fewer than 1,500 subjects contributed by 6 global collaborators. Nearly every sample came with metadata listing a de-identified subject ID, COVID-19 status, age in years and sex. Where HLA class I and class II types were available, the types were taken from metadata supplied by the sample provider, not from assay-based typing.

On this clone itself: Its cognate antigen has yet to be identified. A junction boundary mismatches the germline segment, possibly from a read error.

TCRbeta CDR3 regions were amplified from genomic DNA using the immunoSEQ Assay, a bias-controlled multiplex PCR. Turning to the authors' computational methods: Nucleated cell counts per sample were estimated from amplification of reference gene primers within the assay. To quantify the absolute abundance of each unique TCRbeta CDR3 rearrangement, sequence reads were collapsed and filtered. For each sample, productive Simpson clonality was calculated as the square root of Simpson's diversity index across productive rearrangements. TCRdb took this table from immuneACCESS and kept in-frame rearrangements with V and J called. Such tables lack part of the clones; where checked against another copy, unresolved V genes explain under half of the gap, and the rest is unexplained. Clone size and the V and J calls come from that table; the DNA yielded D and trimming. Recorded for this sample are 65,000 to 95,000 clones; just under 85% of them occurred a single time. Approximately 20% of the sample lies in the top ten.

Each collaborating institution followed its own protocols to collect whole blood in K2EDTA tubes. For TCRbeta analysis, collaborators shipped samples as frozen whole blood, isolated PBMCs, or DNA extracted from either of those sample types. Broad study findings and their caveats: Clinical and demographic metadata were provided uncurated, with the amount varying by source and participant.

From the cysteine up to the phenylalanine, the CDR3 has a length of 14 residues. The CDR3 DNA has 42 bases and is translated from base 1. CDR1 and CDR2, per the germline V gene (reference sequence), are LNHDA and SQIVND. Specimen: peripheral blood. Recombination connected TRBV19 to TRBJ1-5; TRBD1 is possibly the D segment (6 matching bases). This sequence was found in a man aged 80 or over with active or convalescent COVID-19. The CDR3 region has the sequence CASSRTENNQPQHF. The sequenced DNA is TGTGCCAGCAGTAGGACAGAAAACAATCAGCCCCAGCATTTT.